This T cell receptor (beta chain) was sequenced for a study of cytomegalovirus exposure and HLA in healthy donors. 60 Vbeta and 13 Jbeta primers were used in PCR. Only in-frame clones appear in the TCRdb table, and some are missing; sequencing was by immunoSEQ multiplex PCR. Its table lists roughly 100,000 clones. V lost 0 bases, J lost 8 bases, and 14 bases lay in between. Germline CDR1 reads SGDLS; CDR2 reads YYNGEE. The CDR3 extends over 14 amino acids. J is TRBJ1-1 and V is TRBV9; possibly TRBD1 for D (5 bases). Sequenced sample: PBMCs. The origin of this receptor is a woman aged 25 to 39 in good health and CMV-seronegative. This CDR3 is CASSVGFRTPEAFF. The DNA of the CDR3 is TGTGCCAGCAGCGTAGGGTTCAGGACACCCGAAGCTTTCTTT.